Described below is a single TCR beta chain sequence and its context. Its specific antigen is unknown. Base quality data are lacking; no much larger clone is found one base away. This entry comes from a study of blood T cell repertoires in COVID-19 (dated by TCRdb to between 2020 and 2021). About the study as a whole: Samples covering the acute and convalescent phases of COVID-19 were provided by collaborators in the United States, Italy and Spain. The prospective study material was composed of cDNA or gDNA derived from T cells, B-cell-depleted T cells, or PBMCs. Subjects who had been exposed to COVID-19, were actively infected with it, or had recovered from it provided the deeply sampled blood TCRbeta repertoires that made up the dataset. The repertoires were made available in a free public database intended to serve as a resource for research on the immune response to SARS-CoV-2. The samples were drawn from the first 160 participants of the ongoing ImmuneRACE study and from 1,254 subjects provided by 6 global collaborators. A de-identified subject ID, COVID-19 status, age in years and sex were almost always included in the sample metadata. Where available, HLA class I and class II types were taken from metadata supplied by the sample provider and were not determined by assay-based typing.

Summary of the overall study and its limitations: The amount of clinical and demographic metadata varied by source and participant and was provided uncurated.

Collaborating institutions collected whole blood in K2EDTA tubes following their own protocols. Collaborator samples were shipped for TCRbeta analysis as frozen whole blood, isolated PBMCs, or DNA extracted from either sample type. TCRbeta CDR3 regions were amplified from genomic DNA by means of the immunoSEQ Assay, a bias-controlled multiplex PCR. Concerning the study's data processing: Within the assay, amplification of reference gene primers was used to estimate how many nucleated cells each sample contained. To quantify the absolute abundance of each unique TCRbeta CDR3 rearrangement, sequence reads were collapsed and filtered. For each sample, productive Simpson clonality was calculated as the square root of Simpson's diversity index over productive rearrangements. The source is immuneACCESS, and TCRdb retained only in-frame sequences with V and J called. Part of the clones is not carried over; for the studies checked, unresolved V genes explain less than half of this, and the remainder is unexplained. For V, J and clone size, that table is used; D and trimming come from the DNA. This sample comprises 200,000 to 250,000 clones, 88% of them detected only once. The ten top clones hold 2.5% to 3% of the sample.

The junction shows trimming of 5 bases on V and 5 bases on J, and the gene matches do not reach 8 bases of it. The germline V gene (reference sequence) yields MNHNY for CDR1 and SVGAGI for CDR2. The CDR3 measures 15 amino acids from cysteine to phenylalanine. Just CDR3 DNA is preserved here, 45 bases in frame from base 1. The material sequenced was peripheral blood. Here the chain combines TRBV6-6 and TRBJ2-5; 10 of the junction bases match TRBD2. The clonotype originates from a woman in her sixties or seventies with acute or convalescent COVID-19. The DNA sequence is TGTGCCAGCAGTCGTAGCGGGGGGCTCGGCGAGACCCAGTACTTC. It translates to CASSRSGGLGETQYF.